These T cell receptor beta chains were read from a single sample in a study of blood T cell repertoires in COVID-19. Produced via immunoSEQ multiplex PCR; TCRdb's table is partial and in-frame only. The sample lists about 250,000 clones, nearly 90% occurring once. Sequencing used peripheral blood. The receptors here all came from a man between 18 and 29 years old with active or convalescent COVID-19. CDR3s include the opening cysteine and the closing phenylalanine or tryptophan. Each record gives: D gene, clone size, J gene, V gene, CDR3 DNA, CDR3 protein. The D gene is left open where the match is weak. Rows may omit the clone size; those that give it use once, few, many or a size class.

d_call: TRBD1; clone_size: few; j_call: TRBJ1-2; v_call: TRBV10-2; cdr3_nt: TGCGCCAGCAGTTGGGACAGGGATGCTTGGGGCTACACCTTC; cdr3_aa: CASSWDRDAWGYTF
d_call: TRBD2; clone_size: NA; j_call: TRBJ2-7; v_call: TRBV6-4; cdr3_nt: TGTGCCAGCAGTGATTCAAAGGGGCTGCGGGAGTTCCCAGGCTCCTACGAGCAGTACTTC; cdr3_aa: CASSDSKGLREFPGSYEQYF
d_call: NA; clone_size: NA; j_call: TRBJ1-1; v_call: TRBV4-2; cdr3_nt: TGTGCCAGCAGCCCGACCACTTCGGGGGAAGCTTTCTTT; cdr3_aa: CASSPTTSGEAFF
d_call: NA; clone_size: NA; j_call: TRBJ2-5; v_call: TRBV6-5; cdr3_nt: TGTGCCAGCAGTTACGGGCGGGGGCCGAGGGAGACCCAGTACTTC; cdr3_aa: CASSYGRGPRETQYF
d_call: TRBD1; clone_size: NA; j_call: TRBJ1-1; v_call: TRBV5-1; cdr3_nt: TGCGCCAGCAGCTTGCGGGGACAGGGTGGAACTGAAGCTTTCTTT; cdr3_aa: CASSLRGQGGTEAFF
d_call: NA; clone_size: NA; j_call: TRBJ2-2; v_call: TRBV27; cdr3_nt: TGTGCCAGCAGTTTACCGCTACTGGAGATTGTACACGGGGAGCTGTTTTTT; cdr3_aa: CASSLPLLEIVHGELFF
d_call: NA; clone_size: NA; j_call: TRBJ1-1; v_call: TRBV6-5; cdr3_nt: TGTGCCAGCAGTTACTCGAACGCAGGGGACACTGAAGCTTTCTTT; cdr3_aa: CASSYSNAGDTEAFF
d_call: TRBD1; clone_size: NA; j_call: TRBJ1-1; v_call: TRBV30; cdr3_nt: TGTGCCTGGAGAGGGACAGGCACTGAAGCTTTCTTT; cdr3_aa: CAWRGTGTEAFF
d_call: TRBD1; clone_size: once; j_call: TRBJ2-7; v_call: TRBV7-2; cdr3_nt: TGTGCCAGCAGCTTAGTAGCGGGTCGGACAGGGGGCTACGAGCAGTACTTC; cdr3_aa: CASSLVAGRTGGYEQYF
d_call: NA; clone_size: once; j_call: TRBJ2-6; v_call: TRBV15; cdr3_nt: TGTGCCACCAGCAGAGGACAGTCTGGGGCCAACGTCCTGACTTTC; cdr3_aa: CATSRGQSGANVLTF
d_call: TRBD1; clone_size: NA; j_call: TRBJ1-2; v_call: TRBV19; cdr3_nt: TGTGCCAGTAATGGACAGGGACGGCAATACTATGGCTACACCTTC; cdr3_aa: CASNGQGRQYYGYTF
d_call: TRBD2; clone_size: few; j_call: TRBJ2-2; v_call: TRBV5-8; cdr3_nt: TGTGCCAGCCGCCCCCTAGCGGGAGGAAGCACCGGGGAGCTGTTTTTT; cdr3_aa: CASRPLAGGSTGELFF
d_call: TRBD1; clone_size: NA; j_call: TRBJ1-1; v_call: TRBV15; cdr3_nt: TGTGCCACCAGCACCGGGACAGGGGGAGGTCATGAAGCTTTCTTT; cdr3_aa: CATSTGTGGGHEAFF
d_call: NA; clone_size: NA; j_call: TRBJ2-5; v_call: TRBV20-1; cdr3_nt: TGCAGTGCTACCTCCGAGACCCAGTACTTC; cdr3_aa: CSATSETQYF
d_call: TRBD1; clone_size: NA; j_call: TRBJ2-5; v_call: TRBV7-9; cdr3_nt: TGTGCCAGCAGCTTAGGACAGGGCGCTGAGACCCAGTACTTC; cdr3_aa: CASSLGQGAETQYF
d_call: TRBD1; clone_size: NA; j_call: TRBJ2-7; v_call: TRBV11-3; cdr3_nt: TGTGCCAGCAGCACTGGGACAGACTCCTACGAGCAGTACTTC; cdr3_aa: CASSTGTDSYEQYF
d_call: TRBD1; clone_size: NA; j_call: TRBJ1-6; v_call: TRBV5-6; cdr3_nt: TGTGCCAGCAGCTTGGCCCCCAGCAGGGGGGAATCACCCCTCCACTTT; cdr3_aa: CASSLAPSRGESPLHF
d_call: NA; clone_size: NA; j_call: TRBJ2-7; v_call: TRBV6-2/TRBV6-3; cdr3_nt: TGTGCCAGCAGCGCCCTGGGGGGGCACGAGCAGTACTTC; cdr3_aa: CASSALGGHEQYF
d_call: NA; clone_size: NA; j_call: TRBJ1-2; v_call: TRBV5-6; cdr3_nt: TGTGCCAGCAGCTCCTCCGGGACAATGAGAACTTATGGCTACACCTTC; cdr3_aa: CASSSSGTMRTYGYTF
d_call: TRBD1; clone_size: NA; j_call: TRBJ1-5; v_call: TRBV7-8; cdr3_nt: TGTGCCAGCAGCTTTTCAGGGGGGAGCAATCAGCCCCAGCATTTT; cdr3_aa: CASSFSGGSNQPQHF
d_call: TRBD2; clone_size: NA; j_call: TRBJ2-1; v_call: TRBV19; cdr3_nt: TGTGCCAGTAGTATTAGAGCGGGAGCTTACAATGAGCAGTTCTTC; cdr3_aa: CASSIRAGAYNEQFF
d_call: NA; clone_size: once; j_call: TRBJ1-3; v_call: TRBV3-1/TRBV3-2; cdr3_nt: TGTGCCAGCAGCCAGGAGGGTTCGATTGTTGGAAACACCATATATTTT; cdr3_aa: CASSQEGSIVGNTIYF
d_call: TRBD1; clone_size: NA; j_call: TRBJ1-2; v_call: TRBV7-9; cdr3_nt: TGTGCCAGCAGCGAATCCGGGACAGGGGCCAACTATGGCTACACCTTC; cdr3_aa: CASSESGTGANYGYTF
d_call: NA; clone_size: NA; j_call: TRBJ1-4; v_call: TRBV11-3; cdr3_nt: TGTGCCAGCAGCTCGCCCCGACAGTCCCCTAATGAAAAACTGTTTTTT; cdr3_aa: CASSSPRQSPNEKLFF
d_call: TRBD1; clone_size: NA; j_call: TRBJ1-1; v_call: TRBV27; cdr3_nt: TGTGCCAGCAGTTTAGCCAGGGGGATGAACACTGAAGCTTTCTTT; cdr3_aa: CASSLARGMNTEAFF
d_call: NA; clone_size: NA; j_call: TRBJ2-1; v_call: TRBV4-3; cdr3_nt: TGCGCCAGCAGCCAAGACGGGCGGGGGCTAGATGAGCAGTTCTTC; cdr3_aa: CASSQDGRGLDEQFF
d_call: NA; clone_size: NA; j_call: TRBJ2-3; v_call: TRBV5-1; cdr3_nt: TGCGCCAGCAGCACACTTCCGGGAGCAGATACGCAGTATTTT; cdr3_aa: CASSTLPGADTQYF
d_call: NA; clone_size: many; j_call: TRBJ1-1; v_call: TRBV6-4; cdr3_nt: TGTGCCAGCAGTGTACAGGAGAACACTGAAGCTTTCTTT; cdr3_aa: CASSVQENTEAFF
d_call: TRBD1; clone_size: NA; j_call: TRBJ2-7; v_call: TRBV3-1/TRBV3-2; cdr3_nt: TGTGCCAGCAGCCAAGGGACAGGGGTTTACGAGCAGTACTTC; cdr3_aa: CASSQGTGVYEQYF
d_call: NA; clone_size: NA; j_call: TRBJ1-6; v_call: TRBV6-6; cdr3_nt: TGTGCCAGCACTAGAGCCGGGGGTTCACCCCTCCACTTT; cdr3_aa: CASTRAGGSPLHF
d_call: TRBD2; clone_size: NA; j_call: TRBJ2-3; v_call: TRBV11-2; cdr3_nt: TGTGCCAGCAGCTTAGTCGGGGGGTCAGATACGCAGTATTTT; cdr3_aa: CASSLVGGSDTQYF
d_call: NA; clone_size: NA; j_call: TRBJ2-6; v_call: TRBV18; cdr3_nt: TGTGCCAGCTCACGGGACTTTTCTGGGGCCAACGTCCTGACTTTC; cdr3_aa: CASSRDFSGANVLTF
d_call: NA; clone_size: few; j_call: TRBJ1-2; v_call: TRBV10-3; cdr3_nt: TGTGCCATCAGTGAGGCGACAATGTGGAACTATGGCTACACCTTC; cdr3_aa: CAISEATMWNYGYTF
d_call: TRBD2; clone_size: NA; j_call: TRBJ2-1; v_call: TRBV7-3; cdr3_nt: TGTGCCAGCAGCCTCAATCTTGGGAGGGGCAATGAGCAGTTCTTC; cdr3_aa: CASSLNLGRGNEQFF
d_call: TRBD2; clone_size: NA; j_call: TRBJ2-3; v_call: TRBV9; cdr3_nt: TGTGCCAGCAGCGAGAGGGGACTAGCGTCGGGAGATACGCAGTATTTT; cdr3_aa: CASSERGLASGDTQYF
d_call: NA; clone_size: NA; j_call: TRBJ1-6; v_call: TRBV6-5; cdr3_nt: TGTGCCAGCAAGTTTTTCGACAGGAATAATTCACCCCTCCACTTT; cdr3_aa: CASKFFDRNNSPLHF
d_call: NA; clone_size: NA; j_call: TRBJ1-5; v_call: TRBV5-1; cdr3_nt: TGCGCCAGCAGCCCCGGGGGGGTAGGCAATCAGCCCCAGCATTTT; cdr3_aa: CASSPGGVGNQPQHF
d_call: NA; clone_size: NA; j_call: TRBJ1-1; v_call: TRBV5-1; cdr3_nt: TGCGCCAGCAAGGCGGGTAATAGTGGGAGGAACACTGAAGCTTTCTTT; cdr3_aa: CASKAGNSGRNTEAFF
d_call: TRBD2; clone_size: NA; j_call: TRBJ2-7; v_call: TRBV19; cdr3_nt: TGTGCCAGTAGTATACGGGGGGGGTACGAGCAGTACTTC; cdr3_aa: CASSIRGGYEQYF
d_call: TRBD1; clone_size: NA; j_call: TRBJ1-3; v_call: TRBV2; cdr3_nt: TGTGCCAGCAGTGGGACAGGGGGCCCTGGAAACACCATATATTTT; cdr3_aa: CASSGTGGPGNTIYF
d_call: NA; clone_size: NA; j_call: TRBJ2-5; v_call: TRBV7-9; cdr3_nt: TGTGCCAGCAGCAGCATGGGGGGGGCTGAGACCCAGTACTTC; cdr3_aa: CASSSMGGAETQYF
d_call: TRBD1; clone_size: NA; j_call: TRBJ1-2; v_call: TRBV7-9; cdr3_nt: TGTGCCAGCAGCATCACCACAGGGGAAGGTGGCTACACCTTC; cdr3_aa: CASSITTGEGGYTF
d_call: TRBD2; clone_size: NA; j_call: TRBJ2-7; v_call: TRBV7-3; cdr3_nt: TGTGCCAGCAGCTTCAAGCGGGGCCCCTCCTACGAGCAGTACTTC; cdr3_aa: CASSFKRGPSYEQYF
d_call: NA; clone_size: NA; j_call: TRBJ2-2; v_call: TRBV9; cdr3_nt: TGTGCCAGCAGCGCCCGTAGCGGAACCGGGGAGCTGTTTTTT; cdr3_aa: CASSARSGTGELFF
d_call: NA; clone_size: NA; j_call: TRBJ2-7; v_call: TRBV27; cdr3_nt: TGTGCCAGCATTGGGGCCGACGAGCAGTACTTC; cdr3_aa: CASIGADEQYF
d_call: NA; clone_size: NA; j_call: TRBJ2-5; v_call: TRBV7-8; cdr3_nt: TGTGCCAGCAGCCCCCGTGACAGTGTACAAGAGACCCAGTACTTC; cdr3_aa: CASSPRDSVQETQYF
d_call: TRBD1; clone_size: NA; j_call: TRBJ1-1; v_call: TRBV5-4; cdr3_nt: TGTGCCAGCAGTTCTCTGACAGGGCGGGGCACTGAAGCTTTCTTT; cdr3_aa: CASSSLTGRGTEAFF
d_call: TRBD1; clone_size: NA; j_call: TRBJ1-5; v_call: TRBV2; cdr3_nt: TGTGCCAGCAGTGAAGCAACAGGGGATCAGCCCCAGCATTTT; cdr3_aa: CASSEATGDQPQHF
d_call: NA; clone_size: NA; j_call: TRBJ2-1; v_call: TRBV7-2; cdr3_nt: TGTGCCAGCAGCAGAGGACAACTTTACAATGAGCAGTTCTTC; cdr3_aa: CASSRGQLYNEQFF
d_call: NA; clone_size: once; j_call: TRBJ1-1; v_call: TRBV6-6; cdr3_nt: TGTGCCAGCAGTTACTACGGGGGTAGGACTGAAGCTTTCTTT; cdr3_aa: CASSYYGGRTEAFF
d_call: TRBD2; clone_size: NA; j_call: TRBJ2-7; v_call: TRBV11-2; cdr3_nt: TGTGCCAGCAGCTTAAGACTAGCGGGAGCCGAGCAGTACTTC; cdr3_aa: CASSLRLAGAEQYF
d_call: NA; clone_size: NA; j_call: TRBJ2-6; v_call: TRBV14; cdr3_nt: TGTGCCAGCAGACCTACAGGGCTGTCTGGGGCCAACGTCCTGACTTTC; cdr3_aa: CASRPTGLSGANVLTF
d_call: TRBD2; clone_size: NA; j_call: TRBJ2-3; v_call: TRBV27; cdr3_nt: TGTGCCAGCAGTTCCCGACTAGCGGGATATTTCACAGATACGCAGTATTTT; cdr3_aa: CASSSRLAGYFTDTQYF
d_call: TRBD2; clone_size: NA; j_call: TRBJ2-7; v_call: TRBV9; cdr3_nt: TGTGCCAGCAGCCCAAGCGGGAGAGTCTACGAGCAGTACTTC; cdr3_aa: CASSPSGRVYEQYF